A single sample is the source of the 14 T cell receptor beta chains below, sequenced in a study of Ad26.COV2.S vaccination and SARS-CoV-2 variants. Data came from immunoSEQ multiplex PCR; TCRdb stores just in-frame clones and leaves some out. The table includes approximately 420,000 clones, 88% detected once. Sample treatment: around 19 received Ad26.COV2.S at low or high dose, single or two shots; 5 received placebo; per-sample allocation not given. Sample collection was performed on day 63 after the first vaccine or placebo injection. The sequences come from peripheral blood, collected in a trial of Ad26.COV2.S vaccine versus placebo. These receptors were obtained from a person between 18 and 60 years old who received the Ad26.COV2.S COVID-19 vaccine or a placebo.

CDR3 in DNA: TGTGCCAGCAGTAGGAACAGGGTTAGCTCTGGAAACACCATATATTTT. Translating gives CASSRNRVSSGNTIYF. The chain has TRBV2 and TRBJ1-3, with D possibly matching TRBD1 (6 bases). V was clipped by 5 bases and J by 0 bases, with 14 bases between them. CDR3 length equals 16 residues. Germline V lookup: CDR1 SNHLY, CDR2 FYNNEI.

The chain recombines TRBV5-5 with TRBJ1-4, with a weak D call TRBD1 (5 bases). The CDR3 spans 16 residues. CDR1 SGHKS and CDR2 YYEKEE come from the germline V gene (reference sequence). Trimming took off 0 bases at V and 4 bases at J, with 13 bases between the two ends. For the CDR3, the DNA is TGTGCCAGCAGCTTGGCGGGGCGGGGACTTAATGAAAAACTGTTTTTT. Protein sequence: CASSLAGRGLNEKLFF.

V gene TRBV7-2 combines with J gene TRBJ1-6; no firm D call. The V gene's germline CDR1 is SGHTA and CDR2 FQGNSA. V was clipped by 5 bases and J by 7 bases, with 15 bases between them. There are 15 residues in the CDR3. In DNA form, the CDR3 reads TGTGCCAGCAGCCAAATGAGGGCAACCAATTCACCCCTCCACTTT. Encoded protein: CASSQMRATNSPLHF.

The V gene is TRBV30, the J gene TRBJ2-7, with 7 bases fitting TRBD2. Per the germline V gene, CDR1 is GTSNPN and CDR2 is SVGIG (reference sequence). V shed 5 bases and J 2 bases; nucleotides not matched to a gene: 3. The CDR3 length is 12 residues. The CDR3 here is CAWASGAYEQYF. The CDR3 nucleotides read TGTGCCTGGGCCAGCGGGGCCTACGAGCAGTACTTC. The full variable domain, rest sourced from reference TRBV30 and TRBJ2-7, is SQTIHQWPATLVQPVGSPLSLECTVEGTSNPNLYWYRQAAGRGLQLLFYSVGIGQISSEVPQNLSASRPQDRQFILSSKKLLLSDSGFYLCAWASGAYEQYFGPGTRLTVT.

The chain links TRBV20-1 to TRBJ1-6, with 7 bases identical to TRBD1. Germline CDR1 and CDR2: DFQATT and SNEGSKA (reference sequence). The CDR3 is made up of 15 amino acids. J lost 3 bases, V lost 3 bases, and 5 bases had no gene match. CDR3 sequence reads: CSASQAGGYNSPLHF. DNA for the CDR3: TGCAGTGCTAGTCAGGCAGGGGGCTATAATTCACCCCTCCACTTT.

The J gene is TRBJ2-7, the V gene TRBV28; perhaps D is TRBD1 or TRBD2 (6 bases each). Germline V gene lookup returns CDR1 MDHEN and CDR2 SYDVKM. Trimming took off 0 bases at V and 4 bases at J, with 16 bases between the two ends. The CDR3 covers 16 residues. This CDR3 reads CASSLWVLGGGYEQYF. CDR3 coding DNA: TGTGCCAGCAGTTTATGGGTCCTAGGAGGGGGGTACGAGCAGTACTTC.

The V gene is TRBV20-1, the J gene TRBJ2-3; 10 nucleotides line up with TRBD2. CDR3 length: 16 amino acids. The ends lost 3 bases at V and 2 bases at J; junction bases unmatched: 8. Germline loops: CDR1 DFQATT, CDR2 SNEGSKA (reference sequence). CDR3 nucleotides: TGCAGTGCTAGTAGGGGTCTAGCGGGGGACACAGATACGCAGTATTTT. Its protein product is CSASRGLAGDTDTQYF.

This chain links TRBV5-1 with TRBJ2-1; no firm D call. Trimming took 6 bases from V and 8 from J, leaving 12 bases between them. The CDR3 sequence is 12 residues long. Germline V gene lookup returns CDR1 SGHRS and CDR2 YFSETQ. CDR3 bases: TGCGCCAGCAAGGGCCAGGTCGATGAGCAGTTCTTC. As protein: CASKGQVDEQFF.

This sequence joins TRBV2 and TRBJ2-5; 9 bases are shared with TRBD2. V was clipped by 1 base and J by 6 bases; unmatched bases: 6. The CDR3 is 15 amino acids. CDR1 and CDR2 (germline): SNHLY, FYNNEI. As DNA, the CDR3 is TGTGCCAGCAGTGAAGAGGCGGGGGGGCTGAAGACCCAGTACTTC. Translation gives CASSEEAGGLKTQYF.

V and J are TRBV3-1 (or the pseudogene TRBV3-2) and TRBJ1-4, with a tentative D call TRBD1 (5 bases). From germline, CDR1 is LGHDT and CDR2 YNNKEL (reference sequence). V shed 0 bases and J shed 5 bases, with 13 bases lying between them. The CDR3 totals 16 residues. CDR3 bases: TGTGCCAGCAGCCAAGATGCAGGGAGGGGCAATGAAAAACTGTTTTTT. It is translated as CASSQDAGRGNEKLFF.

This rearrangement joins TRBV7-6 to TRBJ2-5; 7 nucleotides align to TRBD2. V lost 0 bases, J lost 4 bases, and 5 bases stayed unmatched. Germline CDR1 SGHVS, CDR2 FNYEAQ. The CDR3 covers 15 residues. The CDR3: CASSLAWGGPETQYF. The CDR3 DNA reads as TGTGCCAGCAGCTTAGCATGGGGAGGGCCAGAGACCCAGTACTTC.

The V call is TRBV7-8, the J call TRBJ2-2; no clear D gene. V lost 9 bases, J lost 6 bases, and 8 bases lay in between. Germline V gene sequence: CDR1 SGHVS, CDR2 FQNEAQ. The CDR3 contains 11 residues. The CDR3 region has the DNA TGTGCCAGTAACATACCCGGGGAGCTGTTTTTT. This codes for CASNIPGELFF.

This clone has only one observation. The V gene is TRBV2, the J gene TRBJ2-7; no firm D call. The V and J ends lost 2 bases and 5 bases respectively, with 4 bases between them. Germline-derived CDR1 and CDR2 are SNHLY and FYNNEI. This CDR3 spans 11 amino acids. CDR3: CASSEFNEQYF. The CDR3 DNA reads TGTGCCAGCAGTGAATTCAACGAGCAGTACTTC.

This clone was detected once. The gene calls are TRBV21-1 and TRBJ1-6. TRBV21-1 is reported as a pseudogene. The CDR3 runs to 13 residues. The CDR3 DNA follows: TGTGCCAGCCCCCCCTCCTATAATTCACCCCTCCACTTT. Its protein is CASPPSYNSPLHF.